This T cell receptor beta chain was sequenced for a study of T cell clones after liver transplantation. Turning to the study itself: Graft-donor-reactive sequences were compared with third-party-reactive TCRbeta sequences from pre-transplant mixed lymphocyte reactions. Three of eight recipients were HCV-positive; others had non-autoimmune, non-viral indications.

Trimming pared 3 bases from V and 1 base from J, leaving 10 bases between. This CDR3 comprises 16 residues. Germline V CDR1 and CDR2: KGHSH, LQKENI. Of note for this clone: The antigen is undetermined.

Profiled with immunoSEQ multiplex PCR; TCRdb holds only in-frame clones, not every one. This table has tens of thousands of clones, around 84% appearing once. Overall study findings and caveats: A larger donor-reactive than third-party decline suggested partial antigen-specific deletion.

This chain uses TRBV18 with TRBJ2-6; no definite D call. This receptor was obtained from a human donor who received a liver transplant. The source was CD4+ T cells from blood, collected before liver transplant. CDR3 region: CASSPRTASGANVLTF. The DNA for the CDR3 is TGTGCCAGCTCACCTAGGACGGCGTCTGGGGCCAACGTCCTGACTTTC.